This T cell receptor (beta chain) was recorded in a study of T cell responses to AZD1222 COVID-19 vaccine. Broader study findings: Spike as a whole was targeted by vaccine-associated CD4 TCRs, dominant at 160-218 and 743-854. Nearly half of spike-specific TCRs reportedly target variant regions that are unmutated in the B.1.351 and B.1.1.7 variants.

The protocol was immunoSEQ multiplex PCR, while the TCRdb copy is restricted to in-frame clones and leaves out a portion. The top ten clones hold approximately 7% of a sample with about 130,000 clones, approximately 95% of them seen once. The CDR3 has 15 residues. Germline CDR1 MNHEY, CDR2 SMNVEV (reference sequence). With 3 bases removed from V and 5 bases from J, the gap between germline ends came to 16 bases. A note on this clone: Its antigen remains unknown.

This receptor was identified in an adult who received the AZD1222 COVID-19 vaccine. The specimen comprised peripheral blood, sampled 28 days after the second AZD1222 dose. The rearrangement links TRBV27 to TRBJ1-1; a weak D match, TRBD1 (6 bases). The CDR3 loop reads CASSFSQGGDTEAFF. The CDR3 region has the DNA TGTGCCAGCAGTTTCTCACAGGGAGGGGATACTGAAGCTTTCTTT.